This T cell receptor (beta chain) was retrieved from a study of cytomegalovirus exposure and HLA in healthy donors. V lost 2 bases, J lost 2 bases, and 7 bases stayed unmatched. Germline loops: CDR1 SGHRS, CDR2 YFSETQ. The CDR3 loop spans 16 amino acids. Vbeta (60) and Jbeta (13) primers were used in the PCR. Using immunoSEQ multiplex PCR, the repertoire was profiled, and TCRdb retains in-frame clones only, with some absent. The sample includes fewer than 200,000 clones, roughly 71% of them seen just once. The V and J genes are TRBV5-1 and TRBJ2-7; 10 positions match TRBD1. This receptor was taken from a girl aged 5 to 17 in good health and CMV-seronegative. Sequenced material: PBMCs. The CDR3: CASSLTTGGPAYEQYF. The CDR3 bases are TGCGCCAGCAGCTTAACGACAGGGGGCCCGGCCTACGAGCAGTACTTC.